This is a list of T cell receptor beta chains from one sample in a study of cytomegalovirus exposure and HLA in healthy donors. Generated by immunoSEQ multiplex PCR, the TCRdb table keeps only in-frame clones and is missing some. Found here are 110,000 to 150,000 clones, roughly 74% of them singletons; the top ten hold about 3.5%. The sequencing sample was made of PBMCs. All receptors come from a man aged 35 to 55 in good health and CMV-seronegative. CDR3s leave out the opening cysteine and the closing phenylalanine or tryptophan.

j_gene	len	v_gene	CDR3aa
TRBJ2-1	13	TRBV5-5	ASSPPVRSYNEQF
TRBJ2-1	12	TRBV27	ASSPRRGGDEQF
TRBJ2-3	13	TRBV27	ASRDWGTGTDTQY
TRBJ2-7	11	TRBV7-6	ASTLRSETEQY
TRBJ2-3	11	TRBV12-5	ASRLPGTDTQY
TRBJ1-2	12	TRBV2	AIGGSGGHYGYT
TRBJ2-5	11	TRBV9	ASSAPDQETQY
TRBJ2-3	14	TRBV19	ASSIYSRFGADTQY
TRBJ1-4	15	TRBV5-6	ASSLTGQGLPDEKLF
TRBJ1-5	17	TRBV6-4	ASKVLRDRGDSSNQPQH
TRBJ1-6	13	TRBV4-2	ASSHDGDYNSPLH
TRBJ1-3	13	TRBV6-5	ASGWTGGAGNTIY
TRBJ1-6	13	TRBV28	ASSDPGTGFSPLH
TRBJ1-2	13	TRBV4-3	ASSHTLTGDYGYT
TRBJ2-2	17	TRBV4-2	ASSQGPSGARPVTGELF
TRBJ1-1	14	TRBV4-2	ASSQADRYLNTEAF
TRBJ1-1	15	TRBV5-1	ASSLRTQGIRNTEAF
TRBJ1-2	17	TRBV5-8	ASSYLSLWATGGGGGYT
TRBJ2-5	11	TRBV6-1	ASSVVQREIQY
TRBJ1-1	13	TRBV5-6	ASSLITGGRTEAF
TRBJ2-2	11	TRBV6-1	ASSVWAGGELF
TRBJ1-1	11	TRBV7-9	ASSLDRDIEAF
TRBJ2-7	12	TRBV5-1	ASSLEQGSYEQY